This T cell receptor beta chain was retrieved from a study of blood T cell repertoires in COVID-19. Study-level background: Material from acute and convalescent COVID-19 was sourced from the United States, Italy and Spain.

A single count supports this clone. Trimming took 1 base from V and 6 from J; bases not matched to a gene: 4. The CDR3 covers 14 residues. Germline CDR1 is LGHDT and CDR2 is YNNKEL (reference sequence). The assay was immunoSEQ multiplex PCR, and TCRdb's table has in-frame clones only and misses some. This sample has about 240,000 clones, with more than 75% found just once. The rearrangement links TRBV3-1 (or the pseudogene TRBV3-2) to TRBJ2-7; TRBD2 matches 9 bases. Sequenced material: peripheral blood. The clonotype comes from an elderly man with acute or convalescent COVID-19. The CDR3 sequence: CASSQGGGRGEQYF. Here the CDR3 DNA reads TGTGCCAGCAGCCAAGGAGGCGGGAGGGGCGAGCAGTACTTC.